These T cell receptor beta chains were read from a single sample in a study of vaccination effects on CD4 cells after COVID-19. These receptors' antigens are unknown. The repertoire was sequenced with immunoSEQ multiplex PCR; TCRdb's copy has only in-frame clones and lacks some. This table has tens of thousands of clones, 77% appearing once. Material: CD4+ T cells from PBMCs cultured without peptide, obtained before COVID-19 vaccination. The receptor source for this set is a human donor who received a COVID-19 vaccine. CDR3s include the opening cysteine and the closing phenylalanine or tryptophan. The D gene is left open where the match is weak. Rows may omit the clone size; those that give it use once, few, many or a size class.

j_call,clone_size,d_call,v_call,cdr3_aa,cdr3_nt
TRBJ1-6,-,-,TRBV4-3,CASSITTISPLHF,TGCGCCAGCAGCATCACCACAATTTCACCCCTCCACTTT
TRBJ1-2,-,-,TRBV6-1,CASSDNSKGGYGYTF,TGTGCCAGCAGTGACAACAGCAAAGGGGGCTATGGCTACACCTTC
TRBJ1-4,-,-,TRBV4-1,CASSQDTFLKEKLFF,TGCGCCAGCAGCCAAGATACATTCCTCAAAGAAAAACTGTTTTTT
TRBJ1-2,-,-,TRBV20-1,CSPSWDGYTF,TGCAGCCCAAGTTGGGATGGCTACACCTTC
TRBJ2-5,-,-,TRBV29-1,CSVEDIGAPKVETQYF,TGCAGCGTTGAAGATATCGGGGCCCCAAAGGTGGAGACCCAGTACTTC
TRBJ1-2,-,-,TRBV4-2,CASSQDGRVGYTF,TGTGCCAGCAGCCAAGATGGAAGGGTCGGCTACACCTTC
TRBJ1-2,-,TRBD1,TRBV7-2,CASSSSGTGSYFGYTF,TGTGCCAGCAGCTCATCCGGGACAGGGAGTTATTTTGGCTACACCTTC
TRBJ2-1,-,-,TRBV2,CASRPRGQTYNEQFF,TGTGCCAGCAGACCCAGGGGTCAAACCTACAATGAGCAGTTCTTC
TRBJ2-3,-,TRBD1,TRBV18,CASSPTGGRDTQYF,TGTGCCAGCTCACCTACAGGGGGTCGAGATACGCAGTATTTT
TRBJ1-6,few,-,TRBV7-2,CASSLRNSPLHF,TGTGCCAGCAGCCTGAGGAATTCACCCCTCCACTTT
TRBJ2-5,-,TRBD1,TRBV12-5,CASGLGQGAFETQYF,TGTGCTAGTGGTTTGGGACAGGGGGCGTTCGAGACCCAGTACTTC
TRBJ2-3,once,TRBD1,TRBV29-1,CSFRQGADTQYF,TGCAGCTTTCGACAGGGTGCGGATACGCAGTATTTT
TRBJ1-2,-,-,TRBV19,CASSIDYRVNYGYTF,TGTGCCAGTAGTATAGACTATAGGGTAAACTATGGCTACACCTTC
TRBJ2-4,-,TRBD2,TRBV10-3,CAISESLGGGAADIQYF,TGTGCCATCAGTGAGTCGCTCGGCGGGGGGGCCGCGGACATTCAGTACTTC
TRBJ2-1,-,TRBD1,TRBV18,CASSLGQGNEQFF,TGTGCCAGCTCTCTAGGACAGGGGAACGAGCAGTTCTTC
TRBJ1-1,-,-,TRBV7-9,CASSPRLTENTEAFF,TGTGCCAGCAGCCCACGCCTCACAGAGAACACTGAAGCTTTCTTT
TRBJ2-5,once,TRBD1,TRBV7-9,CASSLGQGAPQETQYF,TGTGCCAGCAGCTTAGGGCAGGGGGCGCCCCAAGAGACCCAGTACTTC
TRBJ1-2,few,-,TRBV2,CASSVGRANYGYTF,TGTGCCAGCAGTGTGGGCAGGGCCAACTATGGCTACACCTTC
TRBJ2-2,-,-,TRBV3-1/TRBV3-2,CASSQGSPGAGTGELFF,TGTGCCAGCAGCCAAGGAAGTCCGGGGGCGGGCACCGGGGAGCTGTTTTTT
TRBJ2-2,once,TRBD1,TRBV24-1,CATSDTGATGELFF,TGTGCCACCAGTGATACAGGGGCCACCGGGGAGCTGTTTTTT
TRBJ1-3,-,-,TRBV30,CAWIPGPQRSGNTIYF,TGTGCCTGGATCCCGGGACCCCAGCGGTCTGGAAACACCATATATTTT
TRBJ1-2,-,-,TRBV2,CASSWGGLNYGYTF,TGTGCCAGCAGTTGGGGGGGCCTGAACTATGGCTACACCTTC
TRBJ2-5,once,-,TRBV20-1,CSASPGWKKETQYF,TGCAGTGCTAGTCCGGGGTGGAAGAAAGAGACCCAGTACTTC
TRBJ2-5,-,-,TRBV5-1,CASSPAGAGARQETQYF,TGCGCCAGCAGCCCGGCGGGGGCGGGGGCCAGACAAGAGACCCAGTACTTC
TRBJ1-3,-,-,TRBV4-1,CASSQDLILSGNTIYF,TGCGCCAGCAGCCAAGACCTGATCCTCTCTGGAAACACCATATATTTT
TRBJ1-4,-,-,TRBV5-4,CASSSKGGGDNEKLFF,TGTGCCAGCAGCTCAAAGGGAGGAGGGGATAATGAAAAACTGTTTTTT
TRBJ1-3,-,-,TRBV5-1,CASSLGGDGNTIYF,TGCGCCAGCAGCTTGGGAGGAGATGGAAACACCATATATTTT
TRBJ2-5,-,TRBD2,TRBV11-2,CASSPKGGLALGGETQYF,TGTGCCAGCAGCCCCAAGGGAGGACTAGCGTTGGGAGGGGAGACCCAGTACTTC
TRBJ1-5,-,-,TRBV30,CAWSPGFGNQPQHF,TGTGCCTGGAGTCCAGGGTTTGGCAATCAGCCCCAGCATTTT
TRBJ2-1,once,TRBD2,TRBV19,CASSMGAGGYNEQFF,TGTGCCAGTAGTATGGGAGCGGGGGGATACAATGAGCAGTTCTTC
TRBJ1-1,-,-,TRBV18,CASSPLNRQTEATEAFF,TGTGCCAGCTCACCGCTCAACAGACAGACCGAAGCCACTGAAGCTTTCTTT
TRBJ2-4,few,TRBD1,TRBV4-2,CASSQGEGATAKNIQYF,TGTGCCAGCAGCCAAGGCGAGGGGGCCACAGCCAAAAACATTCAGTACTTC
TRBJ1-5,-,TRBD1,TRBV7-9,CASSAWDRGNQPQHF,TGTGCCAGCAGCGCCTGGGACAGGGGGAATCAGCCCCAGCATTTT
TRBJ2-1,-,TRBD1,TRBV19,CASSATGDEQFF,TGTGCCAGTAGTGCCACAGGGGATGAGCAGTTCTTC
TRBJ2-5,-,-,TRBV9,CASSVDGSRGQTQYF,TGTGCCAGCAGCGTAGATGGTAGCCGGGGGCAGACCCAGTACTTC
TRBJ2-3,-,-,TRBV6-5,CASSYDDVRDTQYF,TGTGCCAGCAGTTACGACGATGTTCGGGATACGCAGTATTTT
TRBJ1-3,-,-,TRBV6-5,CASSYSGGVGNTIYF,TGTGCCAGCAGTTACTCAGGAGGGGTTGGAAACACCATATATTTT
TRBJ2-2,-,TRBD1,TRBV4-1,CASSPVDRDTGELFF,TGCGCCAGCAGCCCTGTGGACAGGGACACCGGGGAGCTGTTTTTT
TRBJ2-5,-,-,TRBV7-8,CASSLNSFQETQYF,TGTGCCAGCAGCTTAAACTCTTTCCAAGAGACCCAGTACTTC
TRBJ1-5,-,-,TRBV28,CASSAGDQPQHF,TGTGCCAGCAGCGCAGGGGATCAGCCCCAGCATTTT
TRBJ1-6,few,TRBD1,TRBV5-5,CASSLEDRGIRDSPLHF,TGTGCCAGCAGCTTGGAAGACAGGGGTATTCGAGATTCACCCCTCCACTTT
TRBJ2-5,-,-,TRBV3-1/TRBV3-2,CASSHRAQVETQYF,TGTGCCAGCAGCCACCGGGCCCAGGTTGAGACCCAGTACTTC
TRBJ1-5,-,TRBD1,TRBV6-4,CARETTGGQPQHF,TGTGCCAGAGAAACTACAGGGGGTCAGCCCCAGCATTTT
TRBJ1-1,-,-,TRBV19,CASSRSRGAEAFF,TGTGCCAGTAGTAGGTCTAGGGGCGCTGAAGCTTTCTTT
TRBJ2-3,-,TRBD2,TRBV18,CASSARTSGGTDTQYF,TGTGCCAGCTCAGCAAGGACTAGCGGGGGCACAGATACGCAGTATTTT
TRBJ2-3,-,TRBD2,TRBV2,CASSAPPGLAGIGTDTQYF,TGTGCCAGCAGTGCCCCTCCGGGACTAGCGGGGATCGGGACAGATACGCAGTATTTT